This is a list of T cell receptor beta chains from one sample in a study of beta chain features in type 1 diabetes. Measured with immunoSEQ multiplex PCR; TCRdb has only the in-frame clones, and not every one. The data hold about 290,000 clones, with 7% to 9% observed a single time. Sequenced sample: central memory CD4+ T cells from blood. The source of these receptors is a woman aged 18-30 years in good health. The CDR3 runs from the conserved cysteine through the conserved F or W. The D gene is left open where the match is weak. Size is omitted from some rows. Given values are once, few, many or a class for expanded clones.

d_gene,v_gene,abundance,j_gene,CDR3aa,CDR3nt
TRBD2,TRBV6-1,few,TRBJ2-1,CASSVPGRPQSYNEQFF,TGTGCCAGCAGTGTCCCCGGGAGGCCACAGTCGTACAATGAGCAGTTCTTC
.,TRBV4-3,.,TRBJ2-1,CASSLQGQGRDEQFF,TGCGCCAGCAGCCTCCAAGGTCAGGGTCGAGATGAGCAGTTCTTC
.,TRBV27,.,TRBJ1-1,CASSSSRRGINTEAFF,TGTGCCAGCAGTTCATCACGACGGGGAATTAACACTGAAGCTTTCTTT
TRBD1,TRBV2,many,TRBJ2-1,CASSGQGDNEQFF,TGTGCCAGCAGCGGACAGGGTGACAATGAGCAGTTCTTC
TRBD1,TRBV4-3,.,TRBJ1-5,CASSQDSRGGSNQPQHF,TGCGCCAGCAGCCAAGACTCAAGAGGGGGCAGTAATCAGCCCCAGCATTTT
.,TRBV6-5,.,TRBJ1-2,CASSYRSFQGRGYTF,TGTGCCAGCAGTTACCGATCCTTCCAGGGCAGGGGCTACACCTTC
.,TRBV19,few,TRBJ2-1,CASSPPLLAFVFYNEQFF,TGTGCCAGTAGTCCCCCCCTCCTAGCGTTCGTTTTCTACAATGAGCAGTTCTTC
.,TRBV7-9,.,TRBJ1-1,CASSLYAGVNTEAFF,TGTGCCAGCAGCTTATACGCGGGCGTGAACACTGAAGCTTTCTTT
.,TRBV7-2,few,TRBJ2-7,CASSIHRDGQYF,TGTGCCAGCAGCATACACAGGGATGGGCAGTACTTC
TRBD1,TRBV5-1,few,TRBJ2-5,CASSYRGEETQYF,TGCGCCAGCAGCTACAGGGGGGAAGAGACCCAGTACTTC
TRBD2,TRBV4-1,.,TRBJ2-1,CASSQAARGGRYNEQFF,TGCGCCAGCAGCCAAGCGGCGCGGGGGGGGCGCTACAATGAGCAGTTCTTC
TRBD1,TRBV6-6,few,TRBJ1-2,CAGGQGSGGYTF,TGTGCCGGGGGACAGGGGAGTGGTGGCTACACCTTC
.,TRBV14,many,TRBJ2-5,CASSQDLAWGGTQYF,TGTGCCAGCAGCCAAGATCTCGCCTGGGGTGGGACCCAGTACTTC
.,TRBV6-5,few,TRBJ1-1,CASANRQVEKAFF,TGTGCCAGCGCCAATAGGCAGGTGGAGAAAGCTTTCTTT
.,TRBV5-6,few,TRBJ2-7,CASSLETGSYEQYF,TGTGCCAGCAGCTTGGAGACAGGCTCCTACGAGCAGTACTTC